The 6 T cell receptor beta chains given below trace back to one sample, sequenced in a study of Ad26.COV2.S vaccination and SARS-CoV-2 variants. The treatment denotes: over 15 received Ad26.COV2.S at low or high dose, single or two shots; roughly five received placebo; per-sample allocation not given. Specimen acquisition occurred on day 63 following the initial vaccine or placebo injection. Sequenced by immunoSEQ multiplex PCR; TCRdb stores in-frame clones only, minus some. The sample holds roughly 300,000 clones, 85% to 90% seen once. Sequenced material: peripheral blood, taken in a trial of Ad26.COV2.S vaccine versus placebo. These receptors were collected from a person aged 18-60 years who received the Ad26.COV2.S COVID-19 vaccine or a placebo.

The chain links TRBV28 to TRBJ1-1, with 9 bases matching TRBD1. This CDR3 contains 13 residues. Germline-derived CDR1 and CDR2 are MDHEN and SYDVKM. V shed 4 bases and J 4 bases; nucleotides not matched to a gene: 1. The CDR3 DNA sequence: TGTGCCAGCAGTTCGACAGGGGGCACTGAAGCTTTCTTT. Translated: CASSSTGGTEAFF.

The V gene is TRBV7-9, the J gene TRBJ1-4; D gene unclear. The CDR3 totals 14 residues. Trimming stripped 2 bases from V and 7 bases from J, with 11 bases between. The germline V gene has CDR1 SEHNR and CDR2 FQNEAQ (reference sequence). CDR3 region: CASSLSSGGEKLFF. The CDR3, as DNA: TGTGCCAGCAGCTTAAGCAGTGGCGGTGAAAAACTGTTTTTT.

The chain uses TRBV29-1 and TRBJ1-3; 9 bases fit TRBD1. The CDR3 loop spans 16 amino acids. Trimming cost V 7 bases and J 1 base; bases outside gene matches: 11. Germline CDR1 SQVTM, CDR2 ANQGSEA. As DNA, the CDR3 is TGCAGCGCCCGATCAGGGACAGGGAAGTCTGGAAACACCATATATTTT. It translates to CSARSGTGKSGNTIYF.

This clone was counted a few times. This chain connects TRBV4-1 to TRBJ2-7, with 8 positions matching TRBD1. The CDR3 has 15 residues. The V and J ends lost 1 base and 1 base, in that order; junction bases with no gene match: 3. The germline V gene encodes CDR1 MGHRA and CDR2 YSYEKL. CDR3 nucleotides: TGCGCCAGCAGCCAAGGGACAGGGTTATCCTACGAGCAGTACTTC. It translates to CASSQGTGLSYEQYF.

The J gene is TRBJ1-4, the V gene TRBV7-6; D not resolved. The CDR3 consists of 15 residues. The V end lost 0 bases, the J end lost 5 bases, and 10 bases lay between the germline ends. Germline V gene data show CDR1 as SGHVS and CDR2 as FNYEAQ. The CDR3 DNA is TGTGCCAGCAGCTTAGCGGCAGCTTACAATGAAAAACTGTTTTTT. This codes for CASSLAAAYNEKLFF. The whole variable domain, filled in from reference TRBV7-6 and TRBJ1-4, reads GAGVSQSPRYKVTKRGQDVALRCDPISGHVSLYWYRQALGQGPEFLTYFNYEAQQDKSGLPNDRFSAERPEGSISTLTIQRTEQRDSAMYRCASSLAAAYNEKLFFGSGTQLSVL.

The chain combines TRBV7-8 with TRBJ1-5; TRBD1 is a possible D gene (5 bases). Looked up from germline, CDR1 is SGHVS and CDR2 is FQNEAQ. V shed 5 bases and J shed 1 base, with 12 bases lying between them. The CDR3 loop spans 15 amino acids. The CDR3 sequence is CASSLGPGSNQPQHF. The DNA for the CDR3 is TGTGCCAGCAGCCTGGGACCGGGGAGCAATCAGCCCCAGCATTTT.